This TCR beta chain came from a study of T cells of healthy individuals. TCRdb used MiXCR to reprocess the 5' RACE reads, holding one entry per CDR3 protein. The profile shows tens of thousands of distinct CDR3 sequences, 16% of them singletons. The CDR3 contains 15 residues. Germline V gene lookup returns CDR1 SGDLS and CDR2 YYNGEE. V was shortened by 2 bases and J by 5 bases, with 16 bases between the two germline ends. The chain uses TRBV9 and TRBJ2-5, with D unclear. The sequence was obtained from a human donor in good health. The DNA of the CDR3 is TGTGCCAGCAGCGTTACCCCACTATTGGAGGAGACCCAGTACTTC. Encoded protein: CASSVTPLLEETQYF.